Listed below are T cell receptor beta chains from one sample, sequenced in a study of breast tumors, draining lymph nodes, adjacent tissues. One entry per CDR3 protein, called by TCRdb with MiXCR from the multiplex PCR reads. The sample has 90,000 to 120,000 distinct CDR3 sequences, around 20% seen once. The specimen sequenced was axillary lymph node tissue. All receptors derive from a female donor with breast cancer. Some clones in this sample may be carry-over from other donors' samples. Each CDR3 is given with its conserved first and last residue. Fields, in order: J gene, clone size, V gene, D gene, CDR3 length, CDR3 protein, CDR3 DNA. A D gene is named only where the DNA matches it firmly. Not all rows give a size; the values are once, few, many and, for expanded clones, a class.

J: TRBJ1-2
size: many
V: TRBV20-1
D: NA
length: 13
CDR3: CSAIRTDTLGYTF
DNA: TGCAGTGCCATTAGGACAGACACCCTTGGCTACACCTTC

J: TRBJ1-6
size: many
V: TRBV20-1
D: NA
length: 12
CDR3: CSALGGNSPLHF
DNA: TGCAGTGCCTTAGGCGGTAATTCACCCCTCCACTTT

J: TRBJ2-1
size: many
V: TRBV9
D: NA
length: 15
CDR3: CASRRAGSSDNEQFF
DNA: TGTGCCAGCAGACGGGCAGGGTCAAGTGATAATGAGCAGTTCTTC

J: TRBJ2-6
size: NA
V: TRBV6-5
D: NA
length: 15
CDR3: CASRGGSSGANVLTF
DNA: TGTGCCAGCAGGGGTGGGTCCTCTGGGGCCAACGTCCTGACTTTC

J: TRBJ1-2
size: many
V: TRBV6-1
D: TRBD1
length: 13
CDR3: CASSADRTPGYTF
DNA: TGTGCCAGCAGCGCGGACAGGACCCCTGGCTACACCTTC

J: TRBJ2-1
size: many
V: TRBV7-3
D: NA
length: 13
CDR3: CASSPPGVNEQFF
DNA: TGTGCCAGCAGCCCCCCTGGCGTAAATGAGCAGTTCTTC

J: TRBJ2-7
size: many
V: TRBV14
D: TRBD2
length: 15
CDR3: CASSLASGRQYEQYF
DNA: TGTGCCAGCAGTCTCGCTAGCGGGAGACAGTACGAGCAGTACTTC

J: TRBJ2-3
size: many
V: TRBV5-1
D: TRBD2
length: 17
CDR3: CASSLGASGSGTDTQYF
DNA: TGCGCCAGCAGCTTGGGCGCTAGCGGGAGTGGCACAGATACGCAGTATTTT

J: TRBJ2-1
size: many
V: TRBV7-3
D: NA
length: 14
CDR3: CASSLTSNWGEQFF
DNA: TGTGCCAGCAGCTTAACGTCGAATTGGGGTGAGCAGTTCTTC

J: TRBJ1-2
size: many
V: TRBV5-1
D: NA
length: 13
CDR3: CASSIDTGYGYTF
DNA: TGCGCCAGCAGTATCGATACGGGATATGGCTACACCTTC

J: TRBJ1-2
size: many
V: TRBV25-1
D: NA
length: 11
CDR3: CASSNSYGYTF
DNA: TGTGCCAGCAGTAACAGCTATGGCTACACCTTC

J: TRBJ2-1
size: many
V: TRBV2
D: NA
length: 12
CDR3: CASTTQDNEQFF
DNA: TGTGCCAGCACGACCCAGGACAATGAGCAGTTCTTC

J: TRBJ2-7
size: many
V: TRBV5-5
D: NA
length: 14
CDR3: CASSLNLQDYEQYF
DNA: TGTGCCAGCAGCTTGAATTTACAGGACTACGAGCAGTACTTC

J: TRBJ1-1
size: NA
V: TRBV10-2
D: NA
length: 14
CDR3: CASRGSGFNTEAFF
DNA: TGCGCCAGCAGGGGGTCGGGATTTAACACTGAAGCTTTCTTT

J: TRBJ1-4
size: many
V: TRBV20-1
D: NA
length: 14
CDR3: CSASGGGANEKLFF
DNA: TGCAGTGCTAGTGGGGGAGGGGCAAATGAAAAACTGTTTTTT

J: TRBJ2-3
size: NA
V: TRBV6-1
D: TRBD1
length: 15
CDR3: CASSDKGAGSDTQYF
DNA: TGTGCCAGCAGTGATAAGGGGGCAGGTTCGGATACGCAGTATTTT

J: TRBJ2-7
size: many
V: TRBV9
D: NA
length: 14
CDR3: CASSAGLSSYEQYF
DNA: TGTGCCAGCAGCGCGGGGCTTAGCTCCTACGAGCAGTACTTC

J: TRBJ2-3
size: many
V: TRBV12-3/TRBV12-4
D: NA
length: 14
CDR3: CASSLGAKTDTQYF
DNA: TGTGCCAGCAGTTTAGGGGCCAAAACAGATACGCAGTATTTT

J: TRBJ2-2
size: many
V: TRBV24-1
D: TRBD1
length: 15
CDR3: CATSEGQGVTGELFF
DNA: TGTGCCACCAGTGAGGGACAGGGGGTCACCGGGGAGCTGTTTTTT

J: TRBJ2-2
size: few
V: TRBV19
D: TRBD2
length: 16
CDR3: CASTSGRRGNTGELFF
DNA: TGTGCCAGTACCAGCGGGAGACGGGGTAACACCGGGGAGCTGTTTTTT

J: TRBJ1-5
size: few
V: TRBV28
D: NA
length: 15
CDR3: CASTLNPISNQPQHF
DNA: TGTGCCAGCACTTTAAATCCGATTAGCAATCAGCCCCAGCATTTT

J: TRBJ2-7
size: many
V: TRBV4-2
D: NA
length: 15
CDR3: CASSQGAGEAYEQYF
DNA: TGTGCCAGCAGCCAAGGGGCAGGGGAGGCCTACGAGCAGTACTTC

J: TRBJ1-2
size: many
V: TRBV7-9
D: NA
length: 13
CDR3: CASSSSMGMGYTF
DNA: TGTGCCAGCAGCTCTAGCATGGGAATGGGCTACACCTTC

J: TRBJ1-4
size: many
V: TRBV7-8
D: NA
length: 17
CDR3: CASSLAVVGEWGEKLFF
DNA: TGTGCCAGCAGCTTAGCGGTGGTAGGGGAGTGGGGTGAAAAACTGTTTTTT

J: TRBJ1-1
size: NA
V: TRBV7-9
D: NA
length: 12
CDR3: CASSLGGAEAFF
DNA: TGTGCCAGCAGCTTAGGGGGGGCTGAAGCTTTCTTT

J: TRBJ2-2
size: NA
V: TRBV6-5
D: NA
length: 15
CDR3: CASSYYGTPTGELFF
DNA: TGTGCCAGCAGTTACTACGGGACACCGACCGGGGAGCTGTTTTTT

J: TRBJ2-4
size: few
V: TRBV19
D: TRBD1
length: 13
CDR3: CASSSDRKNIQYF
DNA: TGTGCCAGTAGTTCGGACAGGAAAAACATTCAGTACTTC

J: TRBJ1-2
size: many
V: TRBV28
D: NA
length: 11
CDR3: CASSLYYGYTF
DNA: TGTGCCAGCAGTTTGTACTATGGCTACACCTTC

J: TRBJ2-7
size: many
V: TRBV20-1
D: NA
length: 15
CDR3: CSARGLGQVHYEQYF
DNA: TGCAGTGCTAGAGGCCTGGGGCAGGTCCACTACGAGCAGTACTTC

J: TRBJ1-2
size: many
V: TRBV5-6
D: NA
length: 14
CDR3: CASSLGVPDYGYTF
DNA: TGTGCCAGCAGCTTAGGAGTACCTGACTATGGCTACACCTTC

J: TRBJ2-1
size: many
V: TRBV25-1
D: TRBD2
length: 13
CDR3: CASSPPGGNEQFF
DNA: TGTGCCAGCAGCCCTCCGGGGGGCAATGAGCAGTTCTTC

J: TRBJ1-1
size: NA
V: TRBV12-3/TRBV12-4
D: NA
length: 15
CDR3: CASTMTQGQNTEAFF
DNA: TGTGCCAGCACAATGACTCAGGGACAGAACACTGAAGCTTTCTTT

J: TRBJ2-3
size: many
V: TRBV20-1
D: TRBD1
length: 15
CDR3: CSARDGTDPRNTQYF
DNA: TGCAGTGCTAGAGATGGGACAGACCCACGGAATACGCAGTATTTT

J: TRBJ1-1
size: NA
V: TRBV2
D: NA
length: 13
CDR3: CASSAGVNTEAFF
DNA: TGTGCCAGCAGTGCGGGGGTGAACACTGAAGCTTTCTTT

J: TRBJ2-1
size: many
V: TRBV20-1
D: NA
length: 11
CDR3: CSAEAPIEQFF
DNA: TGCAGTGCCGAAGCTCCCATAGAGCAGTTCTTC

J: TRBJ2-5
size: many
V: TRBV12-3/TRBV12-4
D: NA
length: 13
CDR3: CASSIDGRETQYF
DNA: TGTGCCAGCAGTATTGACGGGAGAGAAACCCAGTACTTC

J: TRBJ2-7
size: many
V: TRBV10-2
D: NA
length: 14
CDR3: CASKDGYYNYEQYF
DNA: TGCGCCAGCAAAGATGGCTACTACAACTACGAGCAGTACTTC

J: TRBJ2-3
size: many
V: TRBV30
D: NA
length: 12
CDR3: CAWSVIRNTQYF
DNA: TGTGCCTGGAGTGTTATCCGTAATACGCAGTATTTT

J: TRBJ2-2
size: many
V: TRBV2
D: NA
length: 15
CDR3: CASTAQLLLTGELFF
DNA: TGTGCCAGCACTGCGCAGTTACTTCTAACCGGGGAGCTGTTTTTT

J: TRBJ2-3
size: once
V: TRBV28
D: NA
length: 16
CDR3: CASSPEAGNFMDTQYF
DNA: TGTGCCAGCTCCCCTGAGGCAGGCAATTTTATGGATACGCAGTATTTT

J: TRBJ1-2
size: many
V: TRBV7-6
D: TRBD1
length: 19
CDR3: CASSQAGIWDRGANYGYTF
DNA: TGTGCCAGCAGCCAAGCAGGGATCTGGGACAGGGGTGCTAACTATGGCTACACCTTC

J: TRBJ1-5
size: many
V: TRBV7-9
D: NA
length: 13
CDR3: CASSLSVYQPQHF
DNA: TGTGCCAGCAGCTTGAGTGTCTATCAGCCCCAGCATTTT

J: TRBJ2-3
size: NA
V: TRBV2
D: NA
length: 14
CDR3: CASSSQGGGDTQYF
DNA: TGTGCCAGCAGTAGTCAGGGCGGCGGAGATACGCAGTATTTT

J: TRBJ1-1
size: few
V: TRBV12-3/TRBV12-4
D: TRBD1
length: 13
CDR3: CASSPTGPTEAFF
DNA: TGTGCCAGCAGTCCGACAGGGCCCACTGAAGCTTTCTTT

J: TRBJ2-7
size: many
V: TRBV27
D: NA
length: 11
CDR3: CASGTPLEQYF
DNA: TGTGCCAGCGGGACCCCTCTTGAGCAGTACTTC

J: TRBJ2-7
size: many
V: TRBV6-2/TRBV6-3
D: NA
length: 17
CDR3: CASSYAPLRREVYEQYF
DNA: TGTGCCAGCAGTTACGCTCCCCTCCGGCGCGAGGTTTACGAGCAGTACTTC

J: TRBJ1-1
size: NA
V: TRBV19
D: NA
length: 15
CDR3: CASSIHRGSRTEAFF
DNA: TGTGCCAGTAGTATTCATAGGGGCTCGAGGACTGAAGCTTTCTTT

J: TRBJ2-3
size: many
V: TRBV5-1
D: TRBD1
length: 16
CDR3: CASSWGQGPGTDTQYF
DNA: TGCGCCAGCAGCTGGGGACAGGGGCCCGGGACAGATACGCAGTATTTT

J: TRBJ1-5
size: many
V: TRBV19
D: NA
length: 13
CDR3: CASSGRGGQPQHF
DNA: TGTGCCAGTAGTGGTCGGGGGGGTCAGCCCCAGCATTTT

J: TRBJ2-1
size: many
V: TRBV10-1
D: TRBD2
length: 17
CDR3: CASSEPRGRGGTNEQFF
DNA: TGCGCCAGCAGTGAGCCCCGCGGACGGGGGGGTACCAATGAGCAGTTCTTC

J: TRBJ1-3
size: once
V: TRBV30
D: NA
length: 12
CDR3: CAWSPGGNTIYF
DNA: TGTGCCTGGAGTCCAGGAGGAAACACCATATATTTT

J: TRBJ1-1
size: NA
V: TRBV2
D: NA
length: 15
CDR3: CASSETGSLNTEAFF
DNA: TGTGCCAGCAGTGAAACCGGCAGCCTGAACACTGAAGCTTTCTTT

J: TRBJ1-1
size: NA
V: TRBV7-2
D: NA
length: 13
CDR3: CASSPTGPIEAFF
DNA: TGTGCCAGCAGCCCCACAGGTCCGATTGAAGCTTTCTTT

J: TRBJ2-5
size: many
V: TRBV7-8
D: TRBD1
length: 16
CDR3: CASRGPGTGGWETQYF
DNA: TGTGCCAGCAGGGGCCCCGGGACAGGGGGCTGGGAGACCCAGTACTTC

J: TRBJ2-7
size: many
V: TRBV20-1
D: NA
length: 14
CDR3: CSAQGLTRDYEQYF
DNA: TGCAGTGCACAGGGACTAACGAGGGACTACGAGCAGTACTTC